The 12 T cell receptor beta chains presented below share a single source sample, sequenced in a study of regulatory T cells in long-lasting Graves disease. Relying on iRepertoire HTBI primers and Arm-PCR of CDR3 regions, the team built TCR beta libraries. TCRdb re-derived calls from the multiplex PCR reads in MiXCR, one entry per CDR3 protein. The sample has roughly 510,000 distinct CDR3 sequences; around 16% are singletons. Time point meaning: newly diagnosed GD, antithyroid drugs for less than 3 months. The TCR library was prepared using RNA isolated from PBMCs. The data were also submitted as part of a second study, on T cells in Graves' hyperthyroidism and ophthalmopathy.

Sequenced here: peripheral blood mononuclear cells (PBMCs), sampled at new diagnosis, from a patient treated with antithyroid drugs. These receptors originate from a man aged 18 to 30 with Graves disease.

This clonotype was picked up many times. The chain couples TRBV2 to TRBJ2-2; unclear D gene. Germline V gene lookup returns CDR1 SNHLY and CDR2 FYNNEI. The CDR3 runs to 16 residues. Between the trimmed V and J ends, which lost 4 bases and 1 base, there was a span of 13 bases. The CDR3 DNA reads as TGTGCCAGCAGTGGGCGCCCAGGCCGGAACACCGGGGAGCTGTTTTTT. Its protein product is CASSGRPGRNTGELFF.

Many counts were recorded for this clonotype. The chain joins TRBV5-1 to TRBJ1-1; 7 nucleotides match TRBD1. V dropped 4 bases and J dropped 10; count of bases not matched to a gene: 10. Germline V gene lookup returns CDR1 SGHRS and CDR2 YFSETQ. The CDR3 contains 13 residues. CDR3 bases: TGCGCCAGCAGCCTCGATCTCCGGGACAGAGCTTTCTTT. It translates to CASSLDLRDRAFF.

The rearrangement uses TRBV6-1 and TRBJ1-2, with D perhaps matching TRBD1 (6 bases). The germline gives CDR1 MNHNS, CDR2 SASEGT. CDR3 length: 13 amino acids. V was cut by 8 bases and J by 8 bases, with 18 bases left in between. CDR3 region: CASSSGGTGGYTF. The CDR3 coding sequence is TGTGCCAGCTCGTCGGGGGGCACGGGAGGCTACACCTTC.

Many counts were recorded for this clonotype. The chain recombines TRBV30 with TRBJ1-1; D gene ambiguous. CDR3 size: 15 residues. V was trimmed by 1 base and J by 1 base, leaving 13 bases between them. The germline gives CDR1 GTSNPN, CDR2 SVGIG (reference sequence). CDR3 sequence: CAWSASFNKNTEAFF. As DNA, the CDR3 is TGTGCCTGGAGTGCCAGTTTTAACAAGAACACTGAAGCTTTCTTT.

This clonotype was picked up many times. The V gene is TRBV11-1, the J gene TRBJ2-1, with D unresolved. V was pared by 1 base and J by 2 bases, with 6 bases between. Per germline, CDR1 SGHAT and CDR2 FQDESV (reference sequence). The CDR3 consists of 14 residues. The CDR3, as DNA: TGTGCCAGCAGCTTAGAAGCGACCTACAATGAGCAGTTCTTC. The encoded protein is CASSLEATYNEQFF.

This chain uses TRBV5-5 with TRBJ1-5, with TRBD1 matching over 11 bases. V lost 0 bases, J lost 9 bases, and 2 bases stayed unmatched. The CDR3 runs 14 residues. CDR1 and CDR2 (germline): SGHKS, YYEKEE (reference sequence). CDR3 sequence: CASSLGDRGWPQHF. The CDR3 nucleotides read TGTGCCAGCAGCTTGGGGGACAGGGGGTGGCCCCAGCATTTT.

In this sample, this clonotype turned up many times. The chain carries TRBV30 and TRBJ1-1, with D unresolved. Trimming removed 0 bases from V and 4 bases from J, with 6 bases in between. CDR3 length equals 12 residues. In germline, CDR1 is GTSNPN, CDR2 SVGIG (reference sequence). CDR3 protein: CAWSVRRTEAFF. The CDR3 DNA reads TGTGCCTGGAGTGTAAGGCGCACTGAAGCTTTCTTT.

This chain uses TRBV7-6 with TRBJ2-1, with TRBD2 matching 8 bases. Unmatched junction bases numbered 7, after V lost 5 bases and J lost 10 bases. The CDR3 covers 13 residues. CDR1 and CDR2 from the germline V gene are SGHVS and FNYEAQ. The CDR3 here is CASSRGLAHEQFF. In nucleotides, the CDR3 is TGTGCCAGCAGCCGAGGACTAGCCCACGAGCAGTTCTTC.

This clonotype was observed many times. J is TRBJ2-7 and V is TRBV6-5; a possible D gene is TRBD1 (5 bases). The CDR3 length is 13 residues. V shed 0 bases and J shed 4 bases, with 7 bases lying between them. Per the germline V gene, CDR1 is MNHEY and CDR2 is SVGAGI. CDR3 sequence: CASSYSQAYEQYF. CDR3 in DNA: TGTGCCAGCAGTTACTCACAGGCGTACGAGCAGTACTTC.

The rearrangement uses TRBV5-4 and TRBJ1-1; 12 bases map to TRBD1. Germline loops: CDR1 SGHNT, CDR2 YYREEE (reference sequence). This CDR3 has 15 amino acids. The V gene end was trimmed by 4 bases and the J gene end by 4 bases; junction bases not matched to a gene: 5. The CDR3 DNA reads TGTGCCAGCAGCGGGACAGGGGGCGCAATCACTGAAGCTTTCTTT. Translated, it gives CASSGTGGAITEAFF.

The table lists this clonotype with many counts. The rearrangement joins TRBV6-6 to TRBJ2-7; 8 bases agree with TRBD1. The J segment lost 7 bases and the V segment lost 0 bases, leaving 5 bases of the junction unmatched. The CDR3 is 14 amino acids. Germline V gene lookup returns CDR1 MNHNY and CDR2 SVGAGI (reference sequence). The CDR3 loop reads CASSYSQGAGEQYF. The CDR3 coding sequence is TGTGCCAGCAGTTACTCGCAGGGGGCGGGAGAGCAGTACTTC.

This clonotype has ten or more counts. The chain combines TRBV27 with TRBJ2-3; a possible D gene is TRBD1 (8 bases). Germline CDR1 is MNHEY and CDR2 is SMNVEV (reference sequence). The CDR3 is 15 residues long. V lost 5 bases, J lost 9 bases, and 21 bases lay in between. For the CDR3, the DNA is TGTGCCAGCAGTCCCTACCGGACAGGGAGGGACACGCAGTATTTT. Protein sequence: CASSPYRTGRDTQYF.